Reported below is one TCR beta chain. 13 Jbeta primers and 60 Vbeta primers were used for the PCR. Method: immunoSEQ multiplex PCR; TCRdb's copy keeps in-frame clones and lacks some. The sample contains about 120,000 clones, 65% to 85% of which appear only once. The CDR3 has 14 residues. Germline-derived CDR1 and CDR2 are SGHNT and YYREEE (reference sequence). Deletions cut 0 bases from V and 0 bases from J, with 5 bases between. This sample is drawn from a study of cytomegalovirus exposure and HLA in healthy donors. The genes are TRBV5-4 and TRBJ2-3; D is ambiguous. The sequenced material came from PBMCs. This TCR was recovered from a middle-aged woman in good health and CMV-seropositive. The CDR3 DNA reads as TGTGCCAGCAGCTTGGGGGCTAGCACAGATACGCAGTATTTT. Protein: CASSLGASTDTQYF.